This TCR beta chain derives from a study of blood T cell repertoires in COVID-19. Across the study: Acute and convalescent COVID-19 samples came from the United States, Italy and Spain. In each case, the material was cDNA or gDNA derived from T cells, B-cell-depleted T cells, or PBMCs.

The CDR3 consists of 14 residues. Germline-derived CDR1 and CDR2 are SGHRS and YFSETQ. Trimming removed 2 bases at V and 0 bases at J, with 9 bases between. Seattle's cohort entered during active infection and was followed longitudinally. In the original analysis: Nucleated cell number was recorded as an estimate derived from reference gene primer amplification. Libraries were prepared by immunoSEQ multiplex PCR; TCRdb keeps only in-frame clonotypes and omits some of them. The DNA gave D and trimming, while V, J and clone size come from that table. The sample carries approximately 120,000 clones, 60% to 80% recorded once.

The TCR sequence derives from an elderly man with COVID-19, enrolled during active disease. The V and J genes are TRBV5-1 and TRBJ2-7; no clear D gene. The sample was peripheral blood. CDR3: CASSLPSSSYEQYF. For the CDR3, the DNA is TGCGCCAGCAGCTTACCATCGAGCTCCTACGAGCAGTACTTC. Using reference TRBV5-1 and TRBJ2-7 for the parts outside the CDR3, the full variable domain is KAGVTQTPRYLIKTRGQQVTLSCSPISGHRSVSWYQQTPGQGLQFLFEYFSETQRNKGNFPGRFSGRQFSNSRSEMNVSTLELGDSALYLCASSLPSSSYEQYFGPGTRLTVT.